Below, 27 T cell receptor beta chains from the same sample are listed, as sequenced in a study of T cell responses to AZD1222 COVID-19 vaccine. TCRdb keeps only in-frame clones here, not all; method: immunoSEQ multiplex PCR. The data contain about 180,000 clones, around nine tenths of them seen just once; the ten biggest clones take up roughly 8%. The input for sequencing was peripheral blood, taken on day 0 of AZD1222 vaccination. These receptors all stem from an adult in good health.

V gene TRBV15 combines with J gene TRBJ1-1; D ambiguous. The germline CDR1 and CDR2 sequences are LNHNV and YYDKDF (reference sequence). The V gene lost 0 bases and the J gene lost 0 bases, with 8 bases spanning the gap. The CDR3 length is 15 residues. CDR3 sequence (DNA): TGTGCCACCAGCAGAGACAGGAGATTGAACACTGAAGCTTTCTTT. It is translated as CATSRDRRLNTEAFF.

The chain links TRBV4-1 to TRBJ1-2; a possible D gene is TRBD1 (5 bases). With 0 bases removed from V and 8 bases from J, the gap between germline ends came to 16 bases. The germline V gene encodes CDR1 MGHRA and CDR2 YSYEKL. The CDR3 consists of 15 residues. In DNA form, the CDR3 reads TGCGCCAGCAGCCAAGATAAGGGGCCAAGGATGGGCTACACCTTC. This encodes CASSQDKGPRMGYTF.

The rearrangement uses TRBV6-5 and TRBJ2-7; 14 bases are shared with TRBD2. The CDR3 is 16 residues long. Per germline, CDR1 MNHEY and CDR2 SVGAGI. The ends lost 4 bases at V and 3 bases at J; junction bases unmatched: 5. The CDR3 bases are TGTGCCAGCAGTTCGGGACTAGCGGGGGAAATCTACGAGCAGTACTTC. Translation gives CASSSGLAGEIYEQYF.

V is TRBV4-2 and J is TRBJ1-5, with D possibly being TRBD1 (5 bases). V was clipped by 4 bases and J by 5 bases, with 12 bases between them. Germline CDR1 reads LGHNA; CDR2 reads YNFKEQ. This CDR3 contains 14 residues. CDR3 region: CASSLLQGDQPQHF. CDR3 DNA sequence: TGTGCCAGCAGCCTTCTCCAGGGTGATCAGCCCCAGCATTTT.

The chain is built from TRBV7-9 and TRBJ2-1, with 11 bases lining up with TRBD1. This CDR3 region has 16 residues. The V gene end was trimmed by 5 bases and the J gene end by 3 bases; junction bases not matched to a gene: 6. CDR1 and CDR2 (germline): SEHNR, FQNEAQ (reference sequence). CDR3 protein: CASSPGTGGLYNEQFF. As DNA, the CDR3 is TGTGCCAGCAGCCCCGGGACAGGGGGTCTCTACAATGAGCAGTTCTTC.

This sequence joins TRBV12-5 and TRBJ1-2; weak D call: TRBD1 (6 bases). The V end was cut by 2 bases, the J end by 6 bases, with 16 bases between. The CDR3 has 15 amino acids. In germline, CDR1 is LGHNT, CDR2 FRNRAP. The CDR3, as DNA: TGTGCTAGTGGTTTGACCCCCTCGGGGGGCGATGGCTACACCTTC. Encoded protein: CASGLTPSGGDGYTF.

The CDR3 is CASSIYQDYEQYF. CDR3 sequence (DNA): TGTGCCAGTAGTATATATCAGGACTACGAGCAGTACTTC. The V call is TRBV19, the J call TRBJ2-7, with unresolved D. The CDR3 is made up of 13 amino acids. Germline V gene sequence: CDR1 LNHDA, CDR2 SQIVND (reference sequence). The V end was cut by 2 bases, the J end by 3 bases, with 8 bases between. Together with reference TRBV19 and TRBJ2-7, the CDR3 gives the full variable domain: DGGITQSPKYLFRKEGQNVTLSCEQNLNHDAMYWYRQDPGQGLRLIYYSQIVNDFQKGDIAEGYSVSREKKESFPLTVTSAQKNPTAFYLCASSIYQDYEQYFGPGTRLTVT.

The chain carries TRBV5-1 and TRBJ2-1, with a possible D match to TRBD1 (7 bases). There are 15 residues in the CDR3. Germline CDR1 is SGHRS and CDR2 is YFSETQ. Between the trimmed V and J ends, which lost 0 bases and 4 bases, there was a span of 11 bases. CDR3 residues: CASSLAAGGYNEQFF. CDR3 DNA sequence: TGCGCCAGCAGCTTGGCCGCAGGGGGGTACAATGAGCAGTTCTTC.

The J gene is TRBJ1-2, the V gene TRBV6-5, with D possibly TRBD1 on 5 matching bases. The V gene lost 5 bases and the J gene lost 2 bases, with 12 bases spanning the gap. The CDR3 is 14 amino acids. Germline V gene sequence: CDR1 MNHEY, CDR2 SVGAGI. CDR3 protein: CASSPDRKNYGYTF. CDR3 sequence (DNA): TGTGCCAGCAGTCCCGACAGAAAAAACTATGGCTACACCTTC.

This chain connects TRBV9 to TRBJ1-1, with D uncertain. The germline CDR1 and CDR2 sequences are SGDLS and YYNGEE. CDR3 length: 14 amino acids. Trimming left V 0 bases short and J 7 bases short, with 13 bases between. CDR3 nucleotides: TGTGCCAGCAGCGTAGACCCGGGAGAGCGTGAAGCTTTCTTT. Its protein product is CASSVDPGEREAFF.

The CDR3 here is CASGLGAGDTQYF. CDR3 DNA: TGTGCTAGTGGTTTAGGGGCGGGGGATACGCAGTATTTT. This rearrangement joins TRBV12-5 to TRBJ2-3; perhaps TRBD2 as D (6 bases). This CDR3 region has 13 residues. V lost 3 bases and J lost 6, with 10 bases in between. Germline values: CDR1 LGHNT, CDR2 FRNRAP.

The rearrangement joins TRBV29-1 to TRBJ1-3; tentative D call: TRBD1 (5 bases). The CDR3 sequence is 13 residues long. Per germline, CDR1 SQVTM and CDR2 ANQGSEA. The V end lost 1 base, the J end lost 7 bases, and 11 bases lay between the germline ends. CDR3: CSVEGGASNTIYF. Here the CDR3 DNA reads TGCAGCGTTGAAGGGGGCGCCTCGAACACCATATATTTT.

The chain carries TRBV19 and TRBJ2-1, with 9 bases aligning to TRBD2. Germline values: CDR1 LNHDA, CDR2 SQIVND (reference sequence). After removal of 4 bases from V and 9 bases from J, the junction contained 4 bases not matched to a gene. The CDR3 totals 13 residues. DNA for the CDR3: TGTGCCAGTAGTACCGGACTAGCGAGTGAGCAGTTCTTC. It encodes CASSTGLASEQFF.

The V gene is TRBV6-5, the J gene TRBJ2-7; 10 nucleotides agree with TRBD2. Germline trimming cut 5 bases from V and 4 bases from J; bases unmatched to any gene: 8. Per germline, CDR1 MNHEY and CDR2 SVGAGI. The CDR3 spans 15 residues. CDR3 nucleotide sequence: TGTGCCAGCAGTAGAGATTCTAGCGGGGGTTACGAGCAGTACTTC. As protein: CASSRDSSGGYEQYF.

The rearrangement links TRBV7-9 to TRBJ2-7; D is ambiguous. This CDR3 has 15 amino acids. V was shortened by 1 base and J by 0 bases, with 10 bases between the two germline ends. CDR1 and CDR2 (germline): SEHNR, FQNEAQ (reference sequence). CDR3 DNA: TGTGCCAGCAGCTTAGGTTCTGCCAACTCCTACGAGCAGTACTTC. Translation: CASSLGSANSYEQYF. Looking up the rest from reference TRBV7-9 and TRBJ2-7 gives the full variable domain: DTGVSQNPRHKITKRGQNVTFRCDPISEHNRLYWYRQTLGQGPEFLTYFQNEAQLEKSRLLSDRFSAERPKGSFSTLEIQRTEQGDSAMYLCASSLGSANSYEQYFGPGTRLTVT.

V usage is TRBV3-1 (or the pseudogene TRBV3-2) and J usage is TRBJ1-1; 8 bases map to TRBD1. The junction had 6 bases not matched to a gene; V was cut back by 4 bases and J by 5 bases. CDR1 and CDR2 from the germline V gene are LGHDT and YNNKEL (reference sequence). CDR3 size: 14 residues. The CDR3 DNA reads as TGTGCCAGCAGCCCCAAGACAGGGGTGACTGAAGCTTTCTTT. Translation: CASSPKTGVTEAFF.

The chain is built from TRBV30 and TRBJ2-7; unclear D gene. The germline gives CDR1 GTSNPN, CDR2 SVGIG (reference sequence). This CDR3 contains 14 residues. Trimming stripped 2 bases from V and 2 bases from J, with 13 bases between. The CDR3 region has the DNA TGTGCCTGGAGTCCGCGACGGGTTCCCTACGAGCAGTACTTC. It translates to CAWSPRRVPYEQYF.

The chain carries TRBV29-1 and TRBJ1-3; tentative D call: TRBD1 (5 bases). The germline V gene encodes CDR1 SQVTM and CDR2 ANQGSEA. V shed 5 bases and J shed 7 bases, with 18 bases lying between them. CDR3 length equals 14 residues. In DNA form, the CDR3 reads TGCAGCGTTACCGGGGCTCCGGGGGGGAACACCATATATTTT. This sequence encodes CSVTGAPGGNTIYF.

The chain has TRBV7-2 and TRBJ1-2; D is uncertain. Per the germline V gene, CDR1 is SGHTA and CDR2 is FQGNSA. The CDR3 is 14 amino acids. Trimming took 3 bases from V and 5 from J, leaving 13 bases between them. CDR3 DNA sequence: TGTGCCAGCAGCTTGGGTGAGAACGGGTATGGCTACACCTTC. Translated, it gives CASSLGENGYGYTF.

This clone was observed a single time. The chain couples TRBV30 to TRBJ1-5; weak D call: TRBD1 (5 bases). This CDR3 has 13 amino acids. Germline loops: CDR1 GTSNPN, CDR2 SVGIG (reference sequence). V was cut by 3 bases and J by 5 bases, with 11 bases left in between. DNA of the CDR3: TGTGCCTGGAGCCCTCGGGGGTATCAGCCCCAGCATTTT. Translation gives CAWSPRGYQPQHF.

Only a few counts were recorded for this clone. The chain joins TRBV19 to TRBJ1-5; a weak D match, TRBD1 (5 bases). The germline V and J ends were trimmed by 3 bases and 6 bases, with 18 bases remaining between them. CDR3 length: 16 amino acids. In germline, CDR1 is LNHDA, CDR2 SQIVND (reference sequence). The CDR3: CASSIRPPQGSQPQHF. As DNA, the CDR3 is TGTGCCAGTAGTATCCGACCACCCCAGGGATCTCAGCCCCAGCATTTT.

The gene calls are TRBV30 and TRBJ2-5; no clear D. The CDR3 has 17 amino acids. The V gene lost 0 bases and the J gene lost 0 bases, with 17 bases spanning the gap. CDR1 is GTSNPN, CDR2 SVGIG, per germline (reference sequence). CDR3 in DNA: TGTGCCTGGAGTGTACGGCAGAACAAAACCTACCAAGAGACCCAGTACTTC. It encodes CAWSVRQNKTYQETQYF.

This sequence joins TRBV10-3 and TRBJ2-1; D possibly corresponds to TRBD1 (6 bases). V lost 5 bases and J lost 6, with 8 bases in between. In germline, CDR1 is ENHRY, CDR2 SYGVKD. The CDR3 consists of 12 residues. The CDR3 sequence: CAISTDSNEQFF. CDR3 DNA sequence: TGTGCCATCAGTACGGACAGCAATGAGCAGTTCTTC.

The chain joins TRBV5-1 to TRBJ1-1; D remains unclear. There are 14 residues in the CDR3. Germline CDR1 reads SGHRS; CDR2 reads YFSETQ. Trimming took 4 bases from V and 6 from J, leaving 16 bases between them. CDR3 DNA sequence: TGCGCCAGCAGCGGCCGGGATAGTACTGCTGAAGCTTTCTTT. As protein: CASSGRDSTAEAFF.

The V gene is TRBV19, the J gene TRBJ1-6, with D possibly TRBD1 on 6 matching bases. This CDR3 has 16 amino acids. Between the trimmed V and J ends, which lost 0 bases and 8 bases, there was a span of 14 bases. The V gene's germline CDR1 is LNHDA and CDR2 SQIVND (reference sequence). DNA for the CDR3: TGTGCCAGTAGTATAGATCTACAGGGAGAAGATTCACCCCTCCACTTT. Translating it yields CASSIDLQGEDSPLHF.

This chain joins TRBV29-1 and TRBJ1-1; D is possibly TRBD1 (5 bases). V gave up 7 bases and J gave up 5 bases, with 14 bases separating them. Germline CDR1 and CDR2: SQVTM and ANQGSEA. The CDR3 has 12 residues. The CDR3 coding sequence is TGCAGCGCCCAGGATCAGGGTACTGAAGCTTTCTTT. Protein sequence: CSAQDQGTEAFF.

The chain combines TRBV7-9 with TRBJ1-1, with D possibly TRBD1 on 5 matching bases. The CDR3 is 15 residues long. Per the germline V gene, CDR1 is SEHNR and CDR2 is FQNEAQ (reference sequence). V was trimmed by 0 bases and J by 4 bases, leaving 12 bases between them. Here the CDR3 reads CASSLAGRELTEAFF. CDR3 sequence (DNA): TGTGCCAGCAGCTTAGCTGGCAGGGAGCTCACTGAAGCTTTCTTT. Complete variable domain (other parts from reference TRBV7-9 and TRBJ1-1): DTGVSQNPRHKITKRGQNVTFRCDPISEHNRLYWYRQTLGQGPEFLTYFQNEAQLEKSRLLSDRFSAERPKGSFSTLEIQRTEQGDSAMYLCASSLAGRELTEAFFGQGTRLTVV.